This T cell receptor (beta chain) was recovered during a study of shared clonotypes between healthy human individuals. The study's findings and limits: The study found lower generation probabilities in non-shared clonotypes than in those shared by all four donors. Apart from blood, nothing was sampled; tissue repertoires likely differ.

This clone has just one count. The target antigen is unknown. Sequenced by immunoSEQ multiplex PCR; TCRdb stores in-frame clones only, minus some. The sample has approximately 980,000 clones, less than 85% seen once. A CD45RA-negative memory subset and a CD45RA+ naive subset were separated from the CD4+ cells. The sequencing sample was made of memory CD4+ T cells sorted from blood. Subset noted: CD45RA-negative fraction. The clonotype originates from a man younger than 30 in good health.

The DNA of the CDR3 is TGCGCCAGCAGAGTACGCATCACAGATACGCAGTATTTT. Translation gives CASRVRITDTQYF. The V gene is TRBV4-3, the J gene TRBJ2-3, with unresolved D. The germline V gene has CDR1 LGHNA and CDR2 YSLEER. CDR3 length equals 13 residues. The V end lost 6 bases, the J end lost 2 bases, and 9 bases lay between the germline ends.